This is a list of T cell receptor beta chains from one sample in a study of T cells after yellow fever vaccination. MiXCR was run by TCRdb on the 5' RACE reads, yielding one entry per CDR3 protein. The data show about 310,000 distinct CDR3 sequences, with around 3.9% seen just once and about 25% held by the top ten. Sequenced here: PBMCs, sampled on the day of the yellow fever booster vaccination. The receptors shown here come from a man aged 18 to 29 who received the YFV17D yellow fever vaccine. Both conserved end residues are part of each CDR3. The order of the fields is D gene, V gene, clone size, J gene, CDR3 DNA, CDR3 protein. The D gene is left open where the match is weak. Where a row states a size, it is once, few, many or the class of an expanded clone; other rows omit it.

D: .; V: TRBV7-7; size: .; J: TRBJ2-1; DNA: TGTGCCAGCAGCACCGGGCCCCGGAATGAGCAGTTCTTC; CDR3: CASSTGPRNEQFF
D: TRBD2; V: TRBV7-9; size: .; J: TRBJ2-5; DNA: TGTGCCAGCAGCTGGGGACTAGCTGGCGGGAAAGAGACCCAGTACTTC; CDR3: CASSWGLAGGKETQYF
D: .; V: TRBV7-8; size: few; J: TRBJ1-2; DNA: TGTGCCAGCAGCTTAATTCGGGGTCTGGGCTATGGCTACACCTTC; CDR3: CASSLIRGLGYGYTF
D: TRBD2; V: TRBV7-2; size: few; J: TRBJ2-3; DNA: TGTGCCAGCAGCTCGGGACTAGCGCCCACAGATACGCAGTATTTT; CDR3: CASSSGLAPTDTQYF
D: TRBD1; V: TRBV6-6; size: many; J: TRBJ1-2; DNA: TGTGCCAGCAAACTTAGAGGACAGGGATATGGCTACACCTTC; CDR3: CASKLRGQGYGYTF
D: .; V: TRBV5-1; size: many; J: TRBJ1-2; DNA: TGCGCCAGCAGCTTGGAGGTTGCCGGTGGCTACACCTTC; CDR3: CASSLEVAGGYTF
D: .; V: TRBV30; size: .; J: TRBJ1-6; DNA: TGTGCCTGGAGTGTAGTTCAGCCGCGGACCCTCCACTTT; CDR3: CAWSVVQPRTLHF
D: .; V: TRBV5-1; size: .; J: TRBJ1-1; DNA: TGCGCCAGCAGCTTGCAGGCGGGGAGTGGGACTGAAGCTTTCTTT; CDR3: CASSLQAGSGTEAFF
D: TRBD2; V: TRBV28; size: many; J: TRBJ2-1; DNA: TGTGCCAGTACCGGGACTAGGAGTGCCCTATACAATGAGCAGTTCTTC; CDR3: CASTGTRSALYNEQFF
D: .; V: TRBV4-1; size: many; J: TRBJ2-2; DNA: TGCGCCAGCAGCGCCAAGCAGGGGCCATTCACCGGGGAGCTGTTTTTT; CDR3: CASSAKQGPFTGELFF
D: .; V: TRBV20-1; size: few; J: TRBJ2-1; DNA: TGCAGTGCTAGAGATGAGTGGGGGGCGTACAATGAGCAGTTCTTC; CDR3: CSARDEWGAYNEQFF
D: .; V: TRBV5-1; size: many; J: TRBJ2-7; DNA: TGCGCCAGCAGCTTGACAGGGCTGAGCTCCTACGAGCAGTACTTC; CDR3: CASSLTGLSSYEQYF
D: .; V: TRBV20-1; size: .; J: TRBJ2-5; DNA: TGCAGTGCAGAAAGGGGGGAGACCCAGTACTTC; CDR3: CSAERGETQYF
D: .; V: TRBV15; size: few; J: TRBJ2-3; DNA: TGTGCCACCAGCAGAGAGGACAGTCCGAGGGATACGCAGTATTTT; CDR3: CATSREDSPRDTQYF
D: .; V: TRBV7-3; size: many; J: TRBJ1-2; DNA: TGTGCCAGCAGCCCGGATAAGGGGAACTATGGCTACACCTTC; CDR3: CASSPDKGNYGYTF
D: TRBD1; V: TRBV7-2; size: .; J: TRBJ1-2; DNA: TGTGCCAGCAGCCCAACAGGGGGAATCTATGGCTACACCTTC; CDR3: CASSPTGGIYGYTF
D: .; V: TRBV5-1; size: many; J: TRBJ2-7; DNA: TGCGCCAGCAGCGGGGGGGACAGGACCTTGTCCTACGAGCAGTACTTC; CDR3: CASSGGDRTLSYEQYF
D: .; V: TRBV18; size: many; J: TRBJ2-7; DNA: TGTGCCAGCTCACTATCCTCGGCAGCACCCTACGAGCAGTACTTC; CDR3: CASSLSSAAPYEQYF
D: TRBD1; V: TRBV6-6; size: many; J: TRBJ2-7; DNA: TGTGCCAGCAGTACCACCGTGGGACAGCTCAGTTACTTC; CDR3: CASSTTVGQLSYF
D: .; V: TRBV9; size: many; J: TRBJ2-5; DNA: TGTGCCAGCAGCGTATCCTCTGGAGAGACCCAGTACTTC; CDR3: CASSVSSGETQYF
D: .; V: TRBV12-3/TRBV12-4; size: many; J: TRBJ2-1; DNA: TGTGCCAGCACCCAAAGGAGAGGTGACTCCTACAATGAGCAGTTCTTC; CDR3: CASTQRRGDSYNEQFF
D: .; V: TRBV10-3; size: many; J: TRBJ2-3; DNA: TGTGCCGCCGGGACCCTTAGCACAGATACGCAGTATTTT; CDR3: CAAGTLSTDTQYF
D: .; V: TRBV12-3/TRBV12-4; size: few; J: TRBJ1-2; DNA: TGTGCCAGCAGTCCGGGGCCCTATGGCTACACCTTC; CDR3: CASSPGPYGYTF
D: .; V: TRBV7-8; size: many; J: TRBJ1-4; DNA: TGTGCCAGCAGCGAACTGAGCGGAAATGAAAAACTGTTTTTT; CDR3: CASSELSGNEKLFF
D: .; V: TRBV27; size: many; J: TRBJ2-1; DNA: TGTGCCAGCACCCCAATGGGCGGGTACAATGAGCAGTTCTTC; CDR3: CASTPMGGYNEQFF
D: .; V: TRBV6-5; size: many; J: TRBJ1-2; DNA: TGTGCCAGCAGTTACGCCGGCTATGGCTACACCTTC; CDR3: CASSYAGYGYTF
D: .; V: TRBV20-1; size: few; J: TRBJ1-1; DNA: TGCAGTGCTAGGAGGGGAGGGACGAACACTGAAGCTTTCTTT; CDR3: CSARRGGTNTEAFF
D: .; V: TRBV5-1; size: .; J: TRBJ1-2; DNA: TGCGCCAGCAGCTCAGGGGTTAGCGAAATTGACTATGGCTACACCTTC; CDR3: CASSSGVSEIDYGYTF
D: .; V: TRBV5-1; size: few; J: TRBJ2-1; DNA: TGCGCCAGCAGCTTGGTGGTCAGTGATGAGCAGTTCTTC; CDR3: CASSLVVSDEQFF
D: .; V: TRBV29-1; size: .; J: TRBJ2-5; DNA: TGCAGCGTTCGAAAGCGGGAGACCCAGTACTTC; CDR3: CSVRKRETQYF
D: .; V: TRBV5-4; size: many; J: TRBJ2-1; DNA: TGTGCCAGCAGCTTGGCCGGCAGGGAAGGCGATGAGCAGTTCTTC; CDR3: CASSLAGREGDEQFF
D: .; V: TRBV5-4; size: few; J: TRBJ2-5; DNA: TGTGCCAGCAGCTTGTTAGGGACCCAAGAGACCCAGTACTTC; CDR3: CASSLLGTQETQYF
D: .; V: TRBV12-3/TRBV12-4; size: many; J: TRBJ2-6; DNA: TGTGCCAGCAGTCAAGCATACCGAGGGGCCAACGTCCTGACTTTC; CDR3: CASSQAYRGANVLTF
D: TRBD2; V: TRBV7-9; size: many; J: TRBJ2-5; DNA: TGTGCCAGCAGCTTAGCCTCCAGCGGGGGGGCCTACGAAGAGACCCAGTACTTC; CDR3: CASSLASSGGAYEETQYF
D: .; V: TRBV10-2; size: .; J: TRBJ1-5; DNA: TGCGCCAGCAGTGAACACGGAGCCTTCAATCAGCCCCAGCATTTT; CDR3: CASSEHGAFNQPQHF
D: .; V: TRBV6-5; size: .; J: TRBJ2-2; DNA: TGTGCCAGCAGTTACGGGCAGCCGAACACCGGGGAGCTGTTTTTT; CDR3: CASSYGQPNTGELFF
D: .; V: TRBV11-2; size: few; J: TRBJ2-7; DNA: TGTGCCAGCAGCAAGAATCTGGGAGCCTACGAGCAGTACTTC; CDR3: CASSKNLGAYEQYF
D: .; V: TRBV10-3; size: many; J: TRBJ1-5; DNA: TGTGCCATCAGTGAGTCAAGGGGAGAAAATCAGCCCCAGCATTTT; CDR3: CAISESRGENQPQHF
D: TRBD2; V: TRBV5-5; size: .; J: TRBJ2-5; DNA: TGTGCCAGCAGCTTGATACCGGGACTAGCGGGGGTCACCGGGGAGACCCAGTACTTC; CDR3: CASSLIPGLAGVTGETQYF
D: .; V: TRBV6-5; size: few; J: TRBJ2-3; DNA: TGTGCCAGCAGTTACTTCGTGACAGATACGCAGTATTTT; CDR3: CASSYFVTDTQYF
D: .; V: TRBV7-2; size: few; J: TRBJ2-2; DNA: TGTGCCAGCAGCTTCTCGGGTCCCGGGGAGCTGTTTTTT; CDR3: CASSFSGPGELFF
D: .; V: TRBV6-2/TRBV6-3; size: many; J: TRBJ2-1; DNA: TGTGCCAGCATTCCGCAGGAGCTAGTGCAGGCGGGTGAGCAGTTCTTC; CDR3: CASIPQELVQAGEQFF
D: TRBD2; V: TRBV5-1; size: .; J: TRBJ2-1; DNA: TGCGCCAGCAGCTCCTCGGCGGGGGGATACAATGAGCAGTTCTTC; CDR3: CASSSSAGGYNEQFF
D: .; V: TRBV7-2; size: many; J: TRBJ2-1; DNA: TGTGCCAGCAACGCTCCTCTTTCCTACAATGAGCAGTTCTTC; CDR3: CASNAPLSYNEQFF
D: TRBD2; V: TRBV7-2; size: few; J: TRBJ2-7; DNA: TGTGCCAGCCTCCTAGCGGGGGGGTACGAGCAGTACTTC; CDR3: CASLLAGGYEQYF
D: TRBD1; V: TRBV5-1; size: many; J: TRBJ1-3; DNA: TGCGCCAGCAGCCGGGGTCCAGGGGACAGCCGAAACACCATATATTTT; CDR3: CASSRGPGDSRNTIYF
D: TRBD1; V: TRBV20-1; size: .; J: TRBJ1-6; DNA: TGCAGTGCTCTCCGACAGGGGAGCTCCTATAATTCACCCCTCCACTTT; CDR3: CSALRQGSSYNSPLHF
D: .; V: TRBV4-3; size: few; J: TRBJ2-5; DNA: TGCGCCAGCAGCGAGACGGGGGCCGCTCAAGAGACCCAGTACTTC; CDR3: CASSETGAAQETQYF
D: .; V: TRBV29-1; size: few; J: TRBJ2-3; DNA: TGCAGCGTCCGGGGCCCCACAGATACGCAGTATTTT; CDR3: CSVRGPTDTQYF
D: TRBD1; V: TRBV10-3; size: many; J: TRBJ2-1; DNA: TGTGCCATCAGTGAGTCGACTCCGGGACAGGAGTTCTTC; CDR3: CAISESTPGQEFF
D: TRBD2; V: TRBV7-9; size: .; J: TRBJ2-7; DNA: TGTGCCAGCAGCTTCACTAGCGGGGCCTCCTACGAGCAGTACTTC; CDR3: CASSFTSGASYEQYF
D: TRBD1; V: TRBV18; size: few; J: TRBJ1-2; DNA: TGTGCCAGCTCACCTTTGCACTCCGGGACAGGGGATCGCGGCTACACCTTC; CDR3: CASSPLHSGTGDRGYTF
D: .; V: TRBV15; size: .; J: TRBJ2-7; DNA: TGTGCCACCAGCAGAGACCGAGGTTACGAGCAGTACTTC; CDR3: CATSRDRGYEQYF
D: .; V: TRBV29-1; size: few; J: TRBJ1-4; DNA: TGCAGCGTCTCCCGAGGAACTACAACTAATGAAAAACTGTTTTTT; CDR3: CSVSRGTTTNEKLFF
D: TRBD1; V: TRBV7-2; size: .; J: TRBJ2-3; DNA: TGTGCCAGCGAAGAACTAATGGCGAGAGGGGGCCTCCCAGATACGCAGTATTTT; CDR3: CASEELMARGGLPDTQYF